This T cell receptor beta chain was recorded in a study of OX40 agonist ivuxolimab in advanced cancers. Study at large: Ivuxolimab, an antibody that agonizes OX40 (CD134), was administered to the patients. Earlier treatment with anti-PD-1, anti-PD-L1 or anti-CTLA-4 was permitted, and approximately 38% had received some. Regarding the study as a whole: Expanded peripheral T cells had an undetermined antigen specificity. The average count of expanded clones was higher among CD8+ T cells than among CD4+.

Assay: immunoSEQ multiplex PCR; the TCRdb copy retains only in-frame clones and omits some. Among around 30,000 clones listed, roughly nine tenths were seen once. Points on this clone: Its specificity is not known.

CDR1 and CDR2 (germline): LGHNA, YNFKEQ. V shed 1 base and J shed 3 bases, with 21 bases lying between them. The CDR3 is 18 residues long. The source of this sequence is an adult with an advanced solid tumor such as melanoma, head and neck, liver or kidney cancer. Material: CD4+ or CD8+ T cells sorted from blood, obtained in a trial of the OX40 agonist ivuxolimab. The rearrangement links TRBV4-2 to TRBJ1-2; unclear D gene. The CDR3 protein is CASSQAQKWAGDHYGYTF. CDR3 sequence (DNA): TGTGCCAGCAGCCAAGCTCAAAAGTGGGCCGGGGATCACTATGGCTACACCTTC.